This T cell receptor beta chain was sequenced during a study of response to subunit inactivated influenza vaccine. TCRdb processed the RT-PCR reads anew with MiXCR; each CDR3 protein has one entry. The repertoire holds roughly 500,000 distinct CDR3 sequences, more than 15% seen once, with over 2.5% in the top ten. This clonotype was picked up a small number of times. The TCR comes from a man between 50 and 69 years old who received an inactivated influenza vaccine. This sample comprised CD4+ T cells sorted from PBMCs, obtained around 25 months after vaccination.

The CDR3 here is CASSLATKGTQYF. The CDR3 DNA reads TGTGCCAGCAGCTTAGCGACCAAGGGGACCCAGTACTTC. This chain links TRBV7-2 with TRBJ2-5; D gene unclear. The germline gives CDR1 SGHTA, CDR2 FQGNSA. With 0 bases removed from V and 7 bases from J, the gap between germline ends came to 9 bases. This CDR3 is 13 amino acids long.